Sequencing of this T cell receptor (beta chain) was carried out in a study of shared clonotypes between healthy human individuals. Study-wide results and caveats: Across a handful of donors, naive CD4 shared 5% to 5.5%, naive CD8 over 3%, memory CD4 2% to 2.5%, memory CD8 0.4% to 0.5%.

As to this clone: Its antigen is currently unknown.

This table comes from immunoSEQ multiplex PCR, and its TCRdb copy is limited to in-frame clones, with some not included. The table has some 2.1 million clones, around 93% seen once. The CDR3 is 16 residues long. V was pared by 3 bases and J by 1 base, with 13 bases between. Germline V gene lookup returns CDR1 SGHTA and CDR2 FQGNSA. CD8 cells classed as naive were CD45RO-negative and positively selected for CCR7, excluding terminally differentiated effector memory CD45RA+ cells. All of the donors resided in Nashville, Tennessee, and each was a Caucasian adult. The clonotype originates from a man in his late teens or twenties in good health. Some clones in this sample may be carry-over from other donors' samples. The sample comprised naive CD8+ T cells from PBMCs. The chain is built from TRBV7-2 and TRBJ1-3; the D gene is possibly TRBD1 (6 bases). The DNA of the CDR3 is TGTGCCAGCAGCTTCTCGACAGGCTTTTCTGGAAACACCATATATTTT. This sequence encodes CASSFSTGFSGNTIYF.